The present T cell receptor beta chain was sequenced within a study of blood T cell repertoires in COVID-19. The ends were cut back, 2 bases at V and 2 bases at J, with 12 bases in the middle. The CDR3 runs to 15 residues. Per the germline V gene, CDR1 is GTSNPN and CDR2 is SVGIG (reference sequence). The protocol was immunoSEQ multiplex PCR, while the TCRdb copy is restricted to in-frame clones and leaves out a portion. The data contain 130,000 or so clones, about 80% of them singletons. This TCR was recovered from a human donor in a cohort sampled during active COVID-19. The specimen was peripheral blood. V usage is TRBV30 and J usage is TRBJ2-2, with a tentative D call TRBD1 (6 bases). For the CDR3, the DNA is TGTGCCTGGAGTACCGGGACAACTAACACCGGGGAGCTGTTTTTT. As protein: CAWSTGTTNTGELFF.